Here is one T cell receptor (beta chain) with its context. The data belong to a study of blood T cell repertoires in COVID-19. Across the whole study: COVID-19 samples, acute and convalescent, were from the United States, Italy and Spain.

Original data processing: From reference gene primer amplification, estimates of nucleated cell counts were derived. This table comes from immunoSEQ multiplex PCR, and its TCRdb copy is limited to in-frame clones, with some not included. Clonal size and the V and J genes are those of that table, whereas D and trimming came from the DNA. This sample has about 77,000 clones, with 90% found just once. The CDR3 spans 20 residues. The germline V and J ends were trimmed by 1 base and 10 bases, with 34 bases remaining between them. V usage is TRBV23-1 and J usage is TRBJ1-2, with D possibly being TRBD1 (6 bases). TRBV23-1 is sorted into the ORF group, with uncertain function. Sequencing was carried out using peripheral blood. The TCR comes from a woman of 80 years or more with active or convalescent COVID-19. The CDR3 loop is CASSQFFPIPRDRMTWIYTF. The CDR3 DNA follows: TGCGCCAGCAGTCAATTCTTCCCGATCCCGCGAGACAGGATGACATGGATCTACACCTTC.